The clone carrying this T cell receptor beta chain was detected a few times. Its antigen is unknown. The source of the sample is a study of response to subunit inactivated influenza vaccine. Findings and limits, study-wide: Authors suggested each seasonal influenza vaccination recruits few new T cells.

V was shortened by 2 bases and J by 2 bases, with 7 bases between the two germline ends. Germline V gives CDR1 DFQATT, CDR2 SNEGSKA (reference sequence). There are 12 residues in the CDR3. One entry per CDR3 protein, called by TCRdb with MiXCR from the RT-PCR reads. The sample lists 500,000 to 550,000 distinct CDR3 sequences, roughly 8.2% occurring once. The V call is TRBV20-1, the J call TRBJ2-7, with D uncertain. The clonotype originates from a man aged 45-69 years who received an inactivated influenza vaccine. Sequencing was performed on PBMCs from blood, taken about 23 months after vaccination. The CDR3 sequence: CSARFQTYEQYF. As DNA, the CDR3 is TGCAGTGCTAGATTTCAGACCTACGAGCAGTACTTC.